The clone carrying this T cell receptor (beta chain) has at least ten counts. Its antigen is as yet unknown. Germline values: CDR1 SGHRS, CDR2 YFSETQ. Trimming removed 4 bases from V and 2 bases from J, with 14 bases in between. The length of the CDR3 is 15 residues. CD8+CD57+ cell expansion, shown by flow cytometry, had occurred in the patients selected for sequencing. These data originate in a study of CD8+CD57+ T cells in acquired aplastic anemia. Study details: The DNA of sorted CD4+ and CD8+ cells averaged around 3 ug.

Genomic DNA served as template for TCR beta VDJ and CDR3 profiling. TCRdb re-derived calls from the reads in MiXCR, one entry per CDR3 protein. In the table there are under 200,000 distinct CDR3 sequences, under 50% of which are singletons. General observations from the study: Around 30 was the count of CD8+ CDR3 sequences that patients shared with controls.

This TCR came from a human donor with aplastic anemia. The sample comprised sorted CD4+, CD8+, or CD8+CD57+ T cells (not recorded which) from PBMCs. The chain has TRBV5-1 and TRBJ2-3; D is unresolved. In nucleotides, the CDR3 is TGCGCCAGCAGCGCGTCGCGAGATGTCACAGATACGCAGTATTTT. It codes for CASSASRDVTDTQYF.